The 2 T cell receptor beta chains below all came from one sample that was sequenced in a study of CD8 T cells in Susac syndrome. When the RNA was reverse transcribed, random hexamers were used with an input of roughly 0.45 to 1 ug. Via MiXCR, TCRdb re-called the immunoSEQ multiplex PCR reads, giving one row per CDR3 protein. The sample carries more than 200,000 distinct CDR3 sequences, around 93% recorded once. Sequenced input: CD4+ T cells from PBMCs. These receptors originate from a human donor with multiple sclerosis.

The chain combines TRBV18 with TRBJ1-2; weak D call: TRBD1 (6 bases). The CDR3 is 19 amino acids. The V gene's germline CDR1 is KGHSH and CDR2 LQKENI. Trimming removed 1 base at V and 8 bases at J, with 29 bases between. CDR3 DNA sequence: TGTGCCAGCTCACCACGCGAGGGGGGTCACGGGGGGCGTCTGAAAGGCTACACCTTC. Translation gives CASSPREGGHGGRLKGYTF.

The V gene is TRBV29-1, the J gene TRBJ2-4; D is perhaps TRBD2 (6 bases). Germline V lookup: CDR1 SQVTM, CDR2 ANQGSEA. CDR3 length equals 13 residues. Trimming took off 1 base at V and 6 bases at J, with 10 bases between the two ends. The CDR3 DNA sequence: TGCAGCGTTGAAGGGGAGGTCGGAAACATTCAGTACTTC. This codes for CSVEGEVGNIQYF.